This record concerns one T cell receptor beta chain sequence. What it binds is not known. This specimen comes from a study of cytomegalovirus exposure and HLA in healthy donors. Findings of the study overall: Researchers catalogued approximately 170 TCR beta chains as cytomegalovirus-associated. Common viral pathogens seemed, in a later analysis, to connect with several of the most significant clusters. It was taken for granted in presence/absence analyses that sequencing depth across donors was roughly uniform.

This CDR3 is 15 amino acids long. Germline-derived CDR1 and CDR2 are KGHSH and LQKENI. Losses at the gene ends were 3 bases for V and 7 bases for J; bases not matched to a gene: 5. The study ran its PCR with 60 Vbeta and 13 Jbeta primers. Some clones are missing from TCRdb's copy, which holds only in-frame ones; the method was immunoSEQ multiplex PCR. The top ten hold under 2% of the sample, which has 110,000 to 150,000 clones, 70% to 75% seen once. The source of this sequence is a woman in her thirties in good health and CMV-seronegative. The sequenced sample was PBMCs. J is TRBJ2-1 and V is TRBV18, with 11 bases identical to TRBD2. CDR3 nucleotide sequence: TGTGCCAGCTCACCGCAATCTAGCGGGGGGAATGAGCAGTTCTTC. Its translation: CASSPQSSGGNEQFF.